The text below deals with one T cell receptor (beta chain). This entry is derived from a study of blood T cells in healthy people across ages. Sample-barcoded 5' priming and a J-beta primer mix drove a second PCR of roughly 6 to 12 cycles. TCRdb recomputed calls from the 5' RACE reads with MiXCR, one row per CDR3 protein. The sample comprises over a million distinct CDR3 sequences, about 43% of which are singletons, and roughly 7.9% rests with the top ten. Germline assignment: CDR1 MNHEY and CDR2 SMNVEV (reference sequence). The CDR3 covers 16 residues. Each sample gave at least 6 million isolated PBMCs.

The genes are TRBV27 and TRBJ2-1; a possible D gene is TRBD1 (5 bases). The DNA end is more similar to TRBJ2-7, so the J call may be wrong. The sequenced material came from blood. The source is a woman between 18 and 29 years old in good health. The CDR3 DNA reads TGTGCCAGCAGAAAAGGGGTCCAAAGCTCCTACAATGAGCAGTACTTC. This codes for CASRKGVQSSYNEQYF.